The rows below give T cell receptor beta chains drawn from one sample of a study of T cells after yellow fever vaccination. TCRdb itself ran the 5' RACE reads through MiXCR, one entry per CDR3 protein. The repertoire includes around 160,000 distinct CDR3 sequences, 6% to 7.5% of them detected once, and roughly 2.5% sits in the top ten. The sequenced sample was CD4+ T cells sorted from PBMCs, obtained roughly 5 days after the first yellow fever vaccination. The source of these receptors is a man aged 18 to 29 who received the YFV17D yellow fever vaccine. The CDR3 runs from the conserved cysteine through the conserved F or W. A D gene is named only where the DNA matches it firmly. Clone size, where shown, is once, few, many, or a class for clones that have expanded.

J gene	clone size	D gene	V gene	CDR3 protein	CDR3 DNA
TRBJ1-1	.	TRBD1	TRBV5-1	CASRTGEGTEAFF	TGCGCCAGTCGGACAGGGGAGGGCACTGAAGCTTTCTTT
TRBJ2-1	few	TRBD1	TRBV7-2	CASSAGQGRYEQFF	TGTGCCAGCAGCGCCGGACAGGGTAGATATGAGCAGTTCTTC
TRBJ2-4	.	.	TRBV3-1	CATWGWALNMQYF	TGTGCCACCTGGGGGTGGGCCTTAAACATGCAGTACTTC
TRBJ1-5	many	.	TRBV4-3	CASSQERGGQPQHF	TGCGCCAGCAGCCAAGAAAGGGGGGGTCAGCCCCAGCATTTT
TRBJ1-6	few	TRBD1	TRBV16	CASSHLLQGISPLHF	TGTGCCAGCAGCCACCTGCTACAGGGGATTTCACCCCTCCACTTT
TRBJ1-4	many	.	TRBV18	CASSRAPRGEKLFF	TGTGCCAGCTCACGGGCCCCCCGGGGTGAAAAACTGTTTTTT
TRBJ2-2	.	TRBD1	TRBV7-9	CASSLQGAVTGELFF	TGTGCCAGCAGCTTACAGGGGGCCGTCACCGGGGAGCTGTTTTTT
TRBJ2-1	few	TRBD2	TRBV9	CASSVGGGRNEQFF	TGTGCCAGCAGCGTGGGCGGGGGGCGGAATGAGCAGTTCTTC
TRBJ1-5	many	.	TRBV7-2	CASSLVGGSNLQPQHF	TGTGCCAGCAGCTTAGTAGGTGGCAGTAACCTTCAGCCCCAGCATTTT
TRBJ2-4	many	.	TRBV7-2	CASSLAGWDKNIQYF	TGTGCCAGCAGCTTAGCAGGGTGGGACAAAAACATTCAGTACTTC